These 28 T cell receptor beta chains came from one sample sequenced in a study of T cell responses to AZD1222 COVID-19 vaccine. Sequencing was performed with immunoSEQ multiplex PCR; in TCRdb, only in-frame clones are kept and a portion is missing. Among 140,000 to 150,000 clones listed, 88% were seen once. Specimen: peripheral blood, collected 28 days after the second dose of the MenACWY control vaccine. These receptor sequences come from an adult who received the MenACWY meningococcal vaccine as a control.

The CDR3 region is CASSLKGVLGTEAFF. The CDR3 DNA reads as TGTGCCAGCAGCTTGAAAGGGGTATTGGGCACTGAAGCTTTCTTT. The V and J genes are TRBV5-4 and TRBJ1-1; possibly TRBD1 for D (5 bases). The CDR3 loop spans 15 amino acids. The germline gives CDR1 SGHNT, CDR2 YYREEE (reference sequence). Trimming removed 1 base at V and 4 bases at J, with 14 bases between.

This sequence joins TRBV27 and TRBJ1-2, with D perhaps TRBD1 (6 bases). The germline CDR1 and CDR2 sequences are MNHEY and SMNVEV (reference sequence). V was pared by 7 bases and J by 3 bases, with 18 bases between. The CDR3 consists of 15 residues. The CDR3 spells CASITGGGRDYGYTF. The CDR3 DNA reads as TGTGCCAGCATCACTGGGGGGGGGCGCGACTATGGCTACACCTTC.

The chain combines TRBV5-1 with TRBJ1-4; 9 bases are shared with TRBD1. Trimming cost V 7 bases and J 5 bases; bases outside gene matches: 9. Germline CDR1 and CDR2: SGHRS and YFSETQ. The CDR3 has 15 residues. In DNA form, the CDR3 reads TGCGCCAGCCGTCCCCTCGGGACAGGGAATGAAAAACTGTTTTTT. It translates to CASRPLGTGNEKLFF. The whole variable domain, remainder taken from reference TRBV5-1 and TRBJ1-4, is KAGVTQTPRYLIKTRGQQVTLSCSPISGHRSVSWYQQTPGQGLQFLFEYFSETQRNKGNFPGRFSGRQFSNSRSEMNVSTLELGDSALYLCASRPLGTGNEKLFFGSGTQLSVL.

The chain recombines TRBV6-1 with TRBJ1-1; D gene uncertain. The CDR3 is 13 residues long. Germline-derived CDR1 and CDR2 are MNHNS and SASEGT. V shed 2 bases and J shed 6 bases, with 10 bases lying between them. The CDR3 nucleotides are TGTGCCAGCAGTGAACACGGGCACGCTGAAGCTTTCTTT. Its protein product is CASSEHGHAEAFF.

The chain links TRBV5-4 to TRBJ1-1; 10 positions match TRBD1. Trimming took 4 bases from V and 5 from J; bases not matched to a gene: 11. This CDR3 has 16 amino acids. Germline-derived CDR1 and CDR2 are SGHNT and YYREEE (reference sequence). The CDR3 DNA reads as TGTGCCAGCAGCCCGTCCCGGGACAGGGGTGGTACTGAAGCTTTCTTT. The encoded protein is CASSPSRDRGGTEAFF.

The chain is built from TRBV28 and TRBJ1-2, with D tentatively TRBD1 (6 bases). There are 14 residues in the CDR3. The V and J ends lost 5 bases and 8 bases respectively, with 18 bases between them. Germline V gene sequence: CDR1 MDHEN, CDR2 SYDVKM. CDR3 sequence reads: CASSPLQGVRGYTF. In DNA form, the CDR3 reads TGTGCCAGCAGTCCTTTACAGGGAGTGCGGGGCTACACCTTC.

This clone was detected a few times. The DNA for the CDR3 is TGTGCCAGCAGCTTAGGGCACAAGACTGAAGCTTTCTTT. Its protein is CASSLGHKTEAFF. J is TRBJ1-1 and V is TRBV5-5; D is unclear. The germline CDR1 and CDR2 sequences are SGHKS and YYEKEE (reference sequence). This CDR3 contains 13 residues. V lost 2 bases to trimming and J lost 5 bases, with 10 bases between them.

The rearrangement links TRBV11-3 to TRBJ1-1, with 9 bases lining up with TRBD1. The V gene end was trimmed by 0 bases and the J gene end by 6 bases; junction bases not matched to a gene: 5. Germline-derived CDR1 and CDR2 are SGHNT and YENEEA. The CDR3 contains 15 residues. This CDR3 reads CASSLDTGGYAEAFF. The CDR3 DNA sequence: TGTGCCAGCAGCTTAGATACAGGGGGCTATGCTGAAGCTTTCTTT.

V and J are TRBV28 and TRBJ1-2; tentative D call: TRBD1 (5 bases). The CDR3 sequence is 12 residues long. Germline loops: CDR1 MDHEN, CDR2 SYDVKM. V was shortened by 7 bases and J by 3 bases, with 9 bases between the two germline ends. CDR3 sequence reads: CASTRADYGYTF. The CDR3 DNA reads TGTGCCAGCACCAGGGCTGACTATGGCTACACCTTC.

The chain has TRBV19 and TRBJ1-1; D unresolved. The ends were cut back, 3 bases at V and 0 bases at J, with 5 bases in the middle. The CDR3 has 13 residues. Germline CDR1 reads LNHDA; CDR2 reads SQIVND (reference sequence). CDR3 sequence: CASSISVNTEAFF. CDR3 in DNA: TGTGCCAGTAGTATTTCAGTGAACACTGAAGCTTTCTTT.

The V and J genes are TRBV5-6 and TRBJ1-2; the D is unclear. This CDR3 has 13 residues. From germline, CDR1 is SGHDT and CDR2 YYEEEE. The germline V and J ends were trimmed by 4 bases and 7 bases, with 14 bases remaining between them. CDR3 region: CASSLWTEGGYTF. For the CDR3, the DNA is TGTGCCAGCAGCCTATGGACCGAGGGTGGCTACACCTTC.

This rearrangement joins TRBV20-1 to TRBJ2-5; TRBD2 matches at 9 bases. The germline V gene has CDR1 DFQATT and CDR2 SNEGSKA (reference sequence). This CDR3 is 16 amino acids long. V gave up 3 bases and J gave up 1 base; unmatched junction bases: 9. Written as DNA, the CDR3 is TGCAGTGCTAGTGTCTCGGCGGGGGGGATCCAAGAGACCCAGTACTTC. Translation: CSASVSAGGIQETQYF.

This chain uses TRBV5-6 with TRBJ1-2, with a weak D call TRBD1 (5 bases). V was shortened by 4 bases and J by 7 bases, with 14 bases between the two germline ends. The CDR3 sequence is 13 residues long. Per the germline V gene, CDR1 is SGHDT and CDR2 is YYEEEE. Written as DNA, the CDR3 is TGTGCCAGCAGCGAAGGACATGCCCCTGGCTACACCTTC. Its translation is CASSEGHAPGYTF.

CDR3 sequence: CASSSAVIQETQYF. As DNA, the CDR3 is TGTGCCAGCAGCTCCGCGGTCATCCAAGAGACCCAGTACTTC. J is TRBJ2-5 and V is TRBV7-9; D is unclear. Germline-derived CDR1 and CDR2 are SEHNR and FQNEAQ (reference sequence). V shed 4 bases and J shed 1 base, with 10 bases lying between them. The CDR3 totals 14 residues.

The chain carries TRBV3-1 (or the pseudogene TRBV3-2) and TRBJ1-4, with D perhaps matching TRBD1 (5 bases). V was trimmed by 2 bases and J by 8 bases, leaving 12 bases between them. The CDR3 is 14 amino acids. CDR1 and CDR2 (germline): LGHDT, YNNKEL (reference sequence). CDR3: CASSQRLRGEKLFF. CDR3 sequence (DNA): TGTGCCAGCAGCCAAAGGCTTAGGGGAGAAAAACTGTTTTTT.

CDR3 DNA: TGTGCCAGCATCTATCAGCCTTACACTGAAGCTTTCTTT. Encoded protein: CASIYQPYTEAFF. V usage is TRBV28 and J usage is TRBJ1-1, with D unresolved. The CDR3 is 13 residues long. V was shortened by 7 bases and J by 3 bases, with 12 bases between the two germline ends. The germline gives CDR1 MDHEN, CDR2 SYDVKM.

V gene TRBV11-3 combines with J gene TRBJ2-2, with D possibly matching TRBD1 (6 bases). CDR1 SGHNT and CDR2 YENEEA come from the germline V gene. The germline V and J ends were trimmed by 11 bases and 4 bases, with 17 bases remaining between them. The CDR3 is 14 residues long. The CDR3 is CASQGQAPTGELFF. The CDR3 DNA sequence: TGTGCCTCCCAGGGGCAGGCCCCCACCGGGGAGCTGTTTTTT. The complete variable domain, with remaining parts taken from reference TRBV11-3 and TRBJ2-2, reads EAGVVQSPRYKIIEKKQPVAFWCNPISGHNTLYWYLQNLGQGPELLIRYENEEAVDDSQLPKDRFSAERLKGVDSTLKIQPAELGDSAVYLCASQGQAPTGELFFGEGSRLTVL.

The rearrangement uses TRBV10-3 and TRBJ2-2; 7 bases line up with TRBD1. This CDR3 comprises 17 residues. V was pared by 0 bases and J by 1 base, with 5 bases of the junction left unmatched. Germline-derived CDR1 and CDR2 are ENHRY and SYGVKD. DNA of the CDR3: TGTGCCATCAGTGAGTCAGTGACAGGGTTGAACACCGGGGAGCTGTTTTTT. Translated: CAISESVTGLNTGELFF.

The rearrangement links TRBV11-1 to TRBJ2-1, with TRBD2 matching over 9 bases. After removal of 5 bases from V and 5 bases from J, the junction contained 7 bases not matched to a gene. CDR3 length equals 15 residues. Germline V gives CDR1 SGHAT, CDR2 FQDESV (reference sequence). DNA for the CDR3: TGTGCCAGCAGCGATCTTAGCGGGGGCAACAATGAGCAGTTCTTC. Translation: CASSDLSGGNNEQFF. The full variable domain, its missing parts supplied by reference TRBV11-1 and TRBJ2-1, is EAEVAQSPRYKITEKSQAVAFWCDPISGHATLYWYRQILGQGPELLVQFQDESVVDDSQLPKDRFSAERLKGVDSTLKIQPAELGDSAMYLCASSDLSGGNNEQFFGPGTRLTVL.

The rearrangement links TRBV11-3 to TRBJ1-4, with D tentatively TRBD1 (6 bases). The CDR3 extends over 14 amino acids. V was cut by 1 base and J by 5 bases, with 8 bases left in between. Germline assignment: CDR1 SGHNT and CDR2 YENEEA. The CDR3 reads CASSLAQGNEKLFF. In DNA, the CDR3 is TGTGCCAGCAGCTTAGCACAGGGAAATGAAAAACTGTTTTTT. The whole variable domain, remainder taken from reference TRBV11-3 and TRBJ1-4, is EAGVVQSPRYKIIEKKQPVAFWCNPISGHNTLYWYLQNLGQGPELLIRYENEEAVDDSQLPKDRFSAERLKGVDSTLKIQPAELGDSAVYLCASSLAQGNEKLFFGSGTQLSVL.

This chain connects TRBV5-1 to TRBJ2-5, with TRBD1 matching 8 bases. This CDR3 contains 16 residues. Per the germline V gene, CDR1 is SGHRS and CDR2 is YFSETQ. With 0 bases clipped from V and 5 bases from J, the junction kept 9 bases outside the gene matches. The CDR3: CASSLAARQGIETQYF. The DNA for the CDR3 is TGCGCCAGCAGCTTGGCCGCGAGACAGGGGATCGAGACCCAGTACTTC.

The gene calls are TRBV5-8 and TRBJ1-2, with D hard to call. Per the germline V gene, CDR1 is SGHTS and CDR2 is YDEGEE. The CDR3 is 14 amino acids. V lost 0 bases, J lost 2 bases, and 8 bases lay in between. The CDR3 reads CASSLGPGNYGYTF. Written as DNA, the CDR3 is TGTGCCAGCAGCTTGGGGCCTGGAAACTATGGCTACACCTTC.

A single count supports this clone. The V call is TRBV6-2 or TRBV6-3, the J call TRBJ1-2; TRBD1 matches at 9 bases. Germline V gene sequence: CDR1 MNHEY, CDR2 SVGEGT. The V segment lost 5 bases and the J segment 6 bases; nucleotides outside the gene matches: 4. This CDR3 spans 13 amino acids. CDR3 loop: CASSPGTGHGYTF. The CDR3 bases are TGTGCCAGCAGTCCCGGGACAGGGCATGGCTACACCTTC.

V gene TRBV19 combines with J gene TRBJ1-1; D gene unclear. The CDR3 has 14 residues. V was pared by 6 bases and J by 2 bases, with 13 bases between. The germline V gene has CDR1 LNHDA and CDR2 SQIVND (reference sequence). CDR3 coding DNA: TGTGCCAGTAGGAAACTTAATGTAAACACTGAAGCTTTCTTT. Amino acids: CASRKLNVNTEAFF.

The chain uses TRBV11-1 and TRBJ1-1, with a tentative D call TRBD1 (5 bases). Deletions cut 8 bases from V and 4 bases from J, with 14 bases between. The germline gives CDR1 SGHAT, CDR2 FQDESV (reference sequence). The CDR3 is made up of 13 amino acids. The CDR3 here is CASGVQGGTEAFF. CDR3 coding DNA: TGTGCCAGCGGAGTCCAGGGAGGCACTGAAGCTTTCTTT.

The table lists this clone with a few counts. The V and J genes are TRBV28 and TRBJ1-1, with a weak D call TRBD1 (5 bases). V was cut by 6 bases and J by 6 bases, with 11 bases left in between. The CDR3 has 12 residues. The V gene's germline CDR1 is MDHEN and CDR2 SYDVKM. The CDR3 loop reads CASSRGVSEAFF. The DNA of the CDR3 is TGTGCCAGCAGCAGAGGGGTGTCTGAAGCTTTCTTT. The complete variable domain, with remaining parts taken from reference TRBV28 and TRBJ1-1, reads DVKVTQSSRYLVKRTGEKVFLECVQDMDHENMFWYRQDPGLGLRLIYFSYDVKMKEKGDIPEGYSVSREKKERFSLILESASTNQTSMYLCASSRGVSEAFFGQGTRLTVV.

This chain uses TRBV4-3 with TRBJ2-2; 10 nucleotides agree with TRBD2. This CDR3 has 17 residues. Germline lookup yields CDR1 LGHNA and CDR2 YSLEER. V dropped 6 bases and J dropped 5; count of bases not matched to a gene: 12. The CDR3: CASRMDGSGRGTGELFF. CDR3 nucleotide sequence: TGCGCCAGCAGGATGGACGGGAGCGGGAGGGGGACCGGGGAGCTGTTTTTT.

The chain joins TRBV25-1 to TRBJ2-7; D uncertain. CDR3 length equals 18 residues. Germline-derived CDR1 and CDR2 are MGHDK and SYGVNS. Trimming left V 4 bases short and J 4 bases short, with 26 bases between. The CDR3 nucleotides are TGTGCCAGCAGTGCAGTCGTAGACAATTTACGCCTCGGGTACGAGCAGTACTTC. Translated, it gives CASSAVVDNLRLGYEQYF.